The sequence of this TCR beta chain was determined in a study of blood T cell repertoires in COVID-19. Looked up from germline, CDR1 is MNHEY and CDR2 is SMNVEV (reference sequence). Trimming removed 0 bases from V and 5 bases from J; junction bases left unmatched: 10. The CDR3 runs to 17 residues. Repertoires were generated with immunoSEQ multiplex PCR, while TCRdb's copy carries only in-frame clones and drops some. The data hold some 19,000 clones, with 80% observed a single time. Sample: peripheral blood. The chain has TRBV27 and TRBJ2-1; 7 positions agree with TRBD1. The TCR sequence derives from a man at least 80 years old with acute or convalescent COVID-19. As DNA, the CDR3 is TGTGCCAGCAGTTTATCCTGGCGACAGGGAGTCCACAATGAGCAGTTCTTC. It yields the protein CASSLSWRQGVHNEQFF.